This TCR beta chain derives from a study of T cell clones after liver transplantation. Across the whole study: Apart from a few HCV-positive recipients, transplants were for non-autoimmune, non-viral reasons.

To note about this clone: Its specificity is unknown.

Overall study results and limits: A significant post-transplant drop in circulating graft-donor-reactive CD4 TCRbeta sequences occurred in most of the 8 subjects. Donor-reactive sequences fell more than third party-reactive ones, suggesting partial deletion.

Assay used: immunoSEQ multiplex PCR; TCRdb lists only in-frame clones, some missing. The top ten hold roughly 15% of the sample, which has tens of thousands of clones, 71% seen once. Sorting of unstimulated PBMCs yielded separate CD3+CD4+ and CD3+CD8+ fractions. The germline V gene encodes CDR1 MDHEN and CDR2 SYDVKM. This CDR3 has 14 amino acids. Trimming took 5 bases from V and 5 from J; bases not matched to a gene: 6. The material sequenced was CD4+ T cells from blood, taken before liver transplant. The receptor was derived from a human donor who received a liver transplant. V and J are TRBV28 and TRBJ1-2; 9 bases fit TRBD1. The CDR3 spells CASSAQGARYGYTF. CDR3 in DNA: TGTGCCAGCAGTGCACAGGGGGCTCGTTATGGCTACACCTTC.